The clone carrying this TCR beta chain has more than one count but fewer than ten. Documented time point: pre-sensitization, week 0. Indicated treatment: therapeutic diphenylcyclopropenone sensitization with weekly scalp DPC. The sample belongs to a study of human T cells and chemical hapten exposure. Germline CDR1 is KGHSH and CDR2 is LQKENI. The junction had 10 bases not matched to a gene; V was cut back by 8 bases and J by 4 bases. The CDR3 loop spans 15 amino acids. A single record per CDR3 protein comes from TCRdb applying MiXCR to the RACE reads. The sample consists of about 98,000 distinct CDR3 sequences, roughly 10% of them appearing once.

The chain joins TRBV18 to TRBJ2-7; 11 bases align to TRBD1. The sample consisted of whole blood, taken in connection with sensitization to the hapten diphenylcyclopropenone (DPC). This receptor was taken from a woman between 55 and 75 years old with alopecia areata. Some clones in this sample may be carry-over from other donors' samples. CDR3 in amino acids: CASIHPGQGAYEQYF. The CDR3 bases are TGTGCCAGCATTCACCCCGGACAGGGGGCTTACGAGCAGTACTTC.